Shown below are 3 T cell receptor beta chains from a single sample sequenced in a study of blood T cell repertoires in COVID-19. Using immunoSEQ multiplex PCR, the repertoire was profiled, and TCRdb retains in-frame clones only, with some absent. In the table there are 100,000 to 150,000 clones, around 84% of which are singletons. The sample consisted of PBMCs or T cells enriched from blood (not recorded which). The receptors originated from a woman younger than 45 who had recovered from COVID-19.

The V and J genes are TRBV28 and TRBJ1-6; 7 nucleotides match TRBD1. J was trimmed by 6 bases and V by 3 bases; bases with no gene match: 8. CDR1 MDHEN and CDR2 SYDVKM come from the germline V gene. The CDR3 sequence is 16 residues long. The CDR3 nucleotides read TGTGCCAGCAGTTTCCGGGACAGAATTTCTAATTCACCCCTCCACTTT. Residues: CASSFRDRISNSPLHF.

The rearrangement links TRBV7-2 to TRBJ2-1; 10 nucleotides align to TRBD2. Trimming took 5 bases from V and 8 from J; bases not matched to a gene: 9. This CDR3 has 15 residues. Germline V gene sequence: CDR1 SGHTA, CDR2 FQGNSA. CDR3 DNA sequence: TGTGCCAGCAGCCCTAGCGGGAGAGGACTTGATGAGCAGTTCTTC. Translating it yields CASSPSGRGLDEQFF.

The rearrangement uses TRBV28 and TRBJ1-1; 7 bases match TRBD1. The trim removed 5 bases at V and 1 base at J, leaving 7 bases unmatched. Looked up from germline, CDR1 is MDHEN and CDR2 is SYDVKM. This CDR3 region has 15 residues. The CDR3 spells CASSPHRGGNTEAFF. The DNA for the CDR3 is TGTGCCAGCAGTCCGCACAGGGGAGGGAACACTGAAGCTTTCTTT.